The T cell receptor (beta chain) under discussion was sequenced for a study of blood T cell repertoires in COVID-19. The repertoire was sequenced with immunoSEQ multiplex PCR; TCRdb's copy has only in-frame clones and lacks some. The sample lists approximately 290,000 clones, roughly 90% occurring once. The germline gives CDR1 SGHVS, CDR2 FQNEAQ. The CDR3 totals 18 residues. V was cut by 1 base and J by 8 bases, with 26 bases left in between. Input material: PBMCs or T cells enriched from blood (not recorded which). The receptor was derived from a woman in her 30s who had recovered from COVID-19. The chain links TRBV7-8 to TRBJ1-1, with D perhaps matching TRBD1 (6 bases). CDR3: CASSLVVISPTGRSEAFF. The CDR3 DNA reads TGTGCCAGCAGCTTAGTAGTCATTAGTCCGACAGGCCGAAGCGAAGCTTTCTTT.